Below, 2 T cell receptor beta chains from the same sample are listed, as sequenced in a study of Ad26.COV2.S vaccination and SARS-CoV-2 variants. Some clones are missing from TCRdb's copy, which holds only in-frame ones; the method was immunoSEQ multiplex PCR. The sample comprises roughly 410,000 clones, 83% of which are singletons, and 7% to 9.5% rests with the top ten. Treatment indicated: about 20 received Ad26.COV2.S at low or high dose, single or two shots; several received placebo; per-sample allocation not given. Collection of the samples took place on day 63 after the first injection of vaccine or placebo. The sequences come from peripheral blood, collected in a trial of Ad26.COV2.S vaccine versus placebo. Receptors were obtained from a person aged 18-60 years who received the Ad26.COV2.S COVID-19 vaccine or a placebo.

The gene calls are TRBV6-2 or TRBV6-3 and TRBJ2-1; tentative D call: TRBD1 (5 bases). The germline V and J ends were trimmed by 4 bases and 10 bases, with 14 bases remaining between them. There are 13 residues in the CDR3. CDR1 and CDR2 (germline): MNHEY, SVGEGT. CDR3 region: CASSWQGKGEQFF. The CDR3 DNA is TGTGCCAGCAGTTGGCAGGGTAAGGGGGAGCAGTTCTTC.

V is TRBV19 and J is TRBJ2-7, with D perhaps matching TRBD1 (6 bases). There are 14 residues in the CDR3. The germline CDR1 and CDR2 sequences are LNHDA and SQIVND (reference sequence). The ends were cut back, 10 bases at V and 3 bases at J, with 19 bases in the middle. In DNA, the CDR3 is TGTGCCACCTCCTGGGGGCAGGGAAACTACGAGCAGTACTTC. This translates into CATSWGQGNYEQYF.